This T cell receptor (beta chain) was found in a study of PD-1 and CTLA-4 blockade in melanoma. Clones were sequenced by immunoSEQ multiplex PCR, and TCRdb holds only the in-frame ones, with some missing. The table has about 32,000 clones, around 90% seen once. Looked up from germline, CDR1 is SNHLY and CDR2 is FYNNEI. The CDR3 runs to 13 residues. Trimming removed 7 bases from V and 2 bases from J, with 11 bases in between. The input for sequencing was CD8+ T cells from peripheral blood, taken from a patient given anti-PD-1 treatment. This TCR derives from a human donor with melanoma. The chain joins TRBV2 to TRBJ1-1; D uncertain. Written as DNA, the CDR3 is TGTGCCAGCATCGGCTCCCTTAACACTGAAGCTTTCTTT. Amino acids: CASIGSLNTEAFF. The complete variable domain, with remaining parts taken from reference TRBV2 and TRBJ1-1, reads EPEVTQTPSHQVTQMGQEVILRCVPISNHLYFYWYRQILGQKVEFLVSFYNNEISEKSEIFDDQFSVERPDGSNFTLKIRSTKLEDSAMYFCASIGSLNTEAFFGQGTRLTVV.